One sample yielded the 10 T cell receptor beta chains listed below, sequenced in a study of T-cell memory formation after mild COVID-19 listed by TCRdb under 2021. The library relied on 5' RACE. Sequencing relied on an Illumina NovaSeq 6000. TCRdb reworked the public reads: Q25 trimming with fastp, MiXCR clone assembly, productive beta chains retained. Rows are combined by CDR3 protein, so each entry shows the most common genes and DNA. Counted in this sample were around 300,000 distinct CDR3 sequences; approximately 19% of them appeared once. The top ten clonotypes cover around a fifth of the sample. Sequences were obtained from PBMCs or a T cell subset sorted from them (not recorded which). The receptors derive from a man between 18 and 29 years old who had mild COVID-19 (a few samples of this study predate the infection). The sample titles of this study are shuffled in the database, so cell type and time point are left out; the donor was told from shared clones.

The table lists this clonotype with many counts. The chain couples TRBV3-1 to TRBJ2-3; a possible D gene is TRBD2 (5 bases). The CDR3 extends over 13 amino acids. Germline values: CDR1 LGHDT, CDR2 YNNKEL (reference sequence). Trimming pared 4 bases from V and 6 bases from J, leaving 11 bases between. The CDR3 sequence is CASSLRGPDTQYF. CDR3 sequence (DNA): TGTGCCAGCAGCCTGAGAGGGCCGGATACGCAGTATTTT.

The CDR3 nucleotides read TGCGCCAGCAGCCAAGCGGGGGACGGGGCCACAGATACGCAGTATTTT. As protein: CASSQAGDGATDTQYF. The chain recombines TRBV4-3 with TRBJ2-3; D might be TRBD2 (6 bases). V gave up 1 base and J gave up 2 bases, with 13 bases separating them. The CDR3 has 16 amino acids. Germline assignment: CDR1 LGHNA and CDR2 YSLEER.

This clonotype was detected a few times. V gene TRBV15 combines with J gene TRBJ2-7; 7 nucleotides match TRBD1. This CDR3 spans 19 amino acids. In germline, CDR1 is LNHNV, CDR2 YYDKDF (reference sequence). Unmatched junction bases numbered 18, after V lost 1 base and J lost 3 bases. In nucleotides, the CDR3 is TGTGCCACCAGCAGAGTTTACACTGCAGGGGGACCTGTCGACTACGAGCAGTACGTC. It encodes CATSRVYTAGGPVDYEQYV.

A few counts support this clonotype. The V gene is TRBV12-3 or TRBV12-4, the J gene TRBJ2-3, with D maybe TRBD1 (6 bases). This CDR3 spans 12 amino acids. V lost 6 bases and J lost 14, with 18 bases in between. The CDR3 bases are TGTGCCAGCAGCCCCGACAGGTTGTCGTCGTATTTT. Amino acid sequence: CASSPDRLSSYF.

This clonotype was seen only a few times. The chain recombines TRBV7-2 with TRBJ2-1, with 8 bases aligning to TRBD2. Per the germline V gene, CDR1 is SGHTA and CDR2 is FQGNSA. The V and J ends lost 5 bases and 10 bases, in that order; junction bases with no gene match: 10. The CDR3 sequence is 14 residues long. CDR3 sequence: CASSRSGGPLEQFF. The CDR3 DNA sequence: TGTGCCAGCAGCCGGAGCGGGGGCCCCTTGGAGCAGTTCTTC.

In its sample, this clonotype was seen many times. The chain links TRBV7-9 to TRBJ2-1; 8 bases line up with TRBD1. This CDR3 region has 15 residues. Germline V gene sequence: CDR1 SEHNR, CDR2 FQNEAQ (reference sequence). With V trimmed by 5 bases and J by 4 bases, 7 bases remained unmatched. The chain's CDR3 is CASSPPGQAYNEQFF. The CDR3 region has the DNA TGTGCCAGCAGCCCTCCGGGACAGGCTTACAATGAGCAGTTCTTC.

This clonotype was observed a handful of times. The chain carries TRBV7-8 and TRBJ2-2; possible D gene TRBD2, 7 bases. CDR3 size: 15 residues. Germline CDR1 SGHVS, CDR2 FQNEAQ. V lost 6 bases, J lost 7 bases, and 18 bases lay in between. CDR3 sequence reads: CASREMGGGLGELFF. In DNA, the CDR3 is TGTGCCAGCAGAGAGATGGGGGGGGGCCTCGGGGAGCTGTTTTTT. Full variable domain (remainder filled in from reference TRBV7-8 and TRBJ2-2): GAGVSQSPRYKVAKRGQDVALRCDPISGHVSLFWYQQALGQGPEFLTYFQNEAQLDKSGLPSDRFFAERPEGSVSTLKIQRTQQEDSAVYLCASREMGGGLGELFFGEGSRLTVL.

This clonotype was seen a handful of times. CDR3 in amino acids: CASRQGPNTEAFF. For the CDR3, the DNA is TGCGCCAGTCGGCAGGGACCGAACACTGAAGCTTTCTTT. The chain carries TRBV5-1 and TRBJ1-1, with a weak D call TRBD1 (5 bases). The germline gives CDR1 SGHRS, CDR2 YFSETQ. The germline V and J ends were trimmed by 8 bases and 1 base, with 12 bases remaining between them. The CDR3 consists of 13 residues.

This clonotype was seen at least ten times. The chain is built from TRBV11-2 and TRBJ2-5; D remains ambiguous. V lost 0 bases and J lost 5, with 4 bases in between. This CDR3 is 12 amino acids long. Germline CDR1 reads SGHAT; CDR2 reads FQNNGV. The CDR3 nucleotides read TGTGCCAGCAGCTTAGATGCGGAGACCCAGTACTTC. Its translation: CASSLDAETQYF.

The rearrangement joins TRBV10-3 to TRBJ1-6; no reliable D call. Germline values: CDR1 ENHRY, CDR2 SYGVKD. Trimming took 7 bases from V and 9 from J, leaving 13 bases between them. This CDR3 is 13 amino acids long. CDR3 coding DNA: TGTGCCATCACTCCGGACCCGGGTTCACCCCTCCACTTT. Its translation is CAITPDPGSPLHF.